Detailed here is one T cell receptor (beta chain). This specimen belongs to a study of CD8 T cells in Susac syndrome. About the research overall: When blood was drawn, the patients with Susac syndrome were therapy-naive, on corticosteroids, or on intravenous immunoglobulin alone.

V shed 0 bases and J shed 5 bases, with 8 bases lying between them. The CDR3 has 13 amino acids. Germline-derived CDR1 and CDR2 are SGHTA and FQGNSA. Reverse transcription used about 0.45 to 1 ug RNA and random hexamers. Via MiXCR, TCRdb re-called the immunoSEQ multiplex PCR reads, giving one row per CDR3 protein. The table has 140,000 or so distinct CDR3 sequences, around 95% seen once. The rearrangement uses TRBV7-2 and TRBJ2-7, with a weak D call TRBD1 (5 bases). Sequencing input: CD4+ T cells from PBMCs. The TCR was taken from a human donor with Susac syndrome. The CDR3 is CASSLAVRDEQYF. CDR3 nucleotide sequence: TGTGCCAGCAGCTTAGCAGTCAGGGACGAGCAGTACTTC.